Listed here are 32 T cell receptor beta chains from one sample, sequenced in a study of blood T cell repertoires in COVID-19. Some clones are missing from TCRdb's copy, which holds only in-frame ones; the method was immunoSEQ multiplex PCR. The sample contains around 140,000 clones, approximately 90% of which appear only once. The sample comprised peripheral blood. The receptor set was obtained from a man in his fifties or sixties with acute or convalescent COVID-19.

The chain joins TRBV15 to TRBJ2-3; 7 nucleotides align to TRBD2. Germline lookup yields CDR1 LNHNV and CDR2 YYDKDF (reference sequence). The V segment lost 1 base and the J segment 2 bases; nucleotides outside the gene matches: 9. The CDR3 loop spans 17 amino acids. The CDR3 spells CATSRGERLAITDTQYF. In nucleotides, the CDR3 is TGTGCCACCAGCAGAGGGGAACGACTAGCAATCACAGATACGCAGTATTTT.

V usage is TRBV6-1 and J usage is TRBJ1-2, with 8 bases aligning to TRBD1. The CDR3 spans 16 residues. V dropped 3 bases and J dropped 4; count of bases not matched to a gene: 10. Per germline, CDR1 MNHNS and CDR2 SASEGT. The DNA for the CDR3 is TGTGCCAGCAGTGACTTCCGACAGGGGATGGGCTATGGCTACACCTTC. It encodes CASSDFRQGMGYGYTF.

The gene calls are TRBV9 and TRBJ2-1; possibly TRBD1 for D (5 bases). Deletions cut 0 bases from V and 2 bases from J, with 9 bases between. The CDR3 is 15 residues long. Germline loops: CDR1 SGDLS, CDR2 YYNGEE. The DNA for the CDR3 is TGTGCCAGCAGCGTAGAGGGGCAGACCTACAATGAGCAGTTCTTC. Residues: CASSVEGQTYNEQFF.

The genes are TRBV7-9 and TRBJ1-2, with a possible D match to TRBD1 (5 bases). Trimming took off 5 bases at V and 4 bases at J, with 14 bases between the two ends. This CDR3 is 14 amino acids long. Germline V gene data show CDR1 as SEHNR and CDR2 as FQNEAQ (reference sequence). The CDR3 region has the DNA TGTGCCAGCAGCGGACGGGGGTCTGGCTATGGCTACACCTTC. As protein: CASSGRGSGYGYTF.

V and J are TRBV11-3 and TRBJ2-2, with D perhaps matching TRBD1 (6 bases). Germline V lookup: CDR1 SGHNT, CDR2 YENEEA. The CDR3 runs to 14 residues. Trimming left V 3 bases short and J 6 bases short, with 11 bases between. CDR3 nucleotide sequence: TGTGCCAGCAGCTTGGCTTCAGGGGCCGGGGAGCTGTTTTTT. The encoded protein is CASSLASGAGELFF.

The chain joins TRBV10-3 to TRBJ1-1; D uncertain. Germline V gene lookup returns CDR1 ENHRY and CDR2 SYGVKD. The V end was cut by 2 bases, the J end by 0 bases, with 10 bases between. The CDR3 has 15 amino acids. The CDR3 region is CAISETWQMNTEAFF. In nucleotides, the CDR3 is TGTGCCATCAGTGAGACCTGGCAGATGAACACTGAAGCTTTCTTT.

The chain uses TRBV5-1 and TRBJ1-1; D ambiguous. The CDR3 extends over 15 amino acids. The V gene lost 4 bases and the J gene lost 3 bases, with 16 bases spanning the gap. Germline V CDR1 and CDR2: SGHRS, YFSETQ. CDR3 residues: CASSPSLLGDTEAFF. The CDR3 region has the DNA TGCGCCAGCAGCCCCTCCCTCCTCGGAGACACTGAAGCTTTCTTT.

This chain uses TRBV5-1 with TRBJ1-2; no firm D call. The CDR3 has 15 residues. Trimming pared 0 bases from V and 2 bases from J, leaving 11 bases between. The germline gives CDR1 SGHRS, CDR2 YFSETQ. The DNA of the CDR3 is TGCGCCAGCAGCTTGGAGTCGGCAGGCAACTATGGCTACACCTTC. This gives the protein CASSLESAGNYGYTF.

The V call is TRBV2, the J call TRBJ2-1; 12 bases line up with TRBD2. Germline V gene data show CDR1 as SNHLY and CDR2 as FYNNEI. The CDR3 extends over 13 amino acids. V lost 5 bases to trimming and J lost 12 bases; unmatched junction nucleotides: 5. CDR3 residues: CASSSLAGGRQFF. The DNA of the CDR3 is TGTGCCAGCAGTTCTCTAGCGGGAGGGAGGCAGTTCTTC.

The chain carries TRBV9 and TRBJ2-5, with TRBD1 as a possible D gene (6 bases). Looked up from germline, CDR1 is SGDLS and CDR2 is YYNGEE. Trimming pared 3 bases from V and 5 bases from J, leaving 20 bases between. The CDR3 is 16 amino acids. CDR3: CASSARGGRGSETQYF. CDR3 DNA: TGTGCCAGCAGCGCGCGTGGGGGCAGGGGTTCGGAGACCCAGTACTTC.

The table lists this clone with a few counts. V usage is TRBV7-6 and J usage is TRBJ1-5; D possibly corresponds to TRBD1 (5 bases). Looked up from germline, CDR1 is SGHVS and CDR2 is FNYEAQ. V was shortened by 5 bases and J by 7 bases, with 21 bases between the two germline ends. The length of the CDR3 is 16 residues. In DNA, the CDR3 is TGTGCCAGCAGCCTCCGGTATGGGCAGGGTGCGCAGCCCCAGCATTTT. Its protein is CASSLRYGQGAQPQHF.

A note on this clone: One end of the junction varies from germline; a read error may be responsible. The chain carries TRBV7-7 and TRBJ1-3, with a tentative D call TRBD1 (5 bases). Germline CDR1 is SSHAT and CDR2 is FNYEAQ (reference sequence). CDR3 size: 15 residues. CDR3 bases: TGTGCTAGCAGCTTAGATACAGGTCCTGGAAACACCATATATTTT. As protein: CASSLDTGPGNTIYF.

The genes are TRBV7-9 and TRBJ2-6, with D perhaps TRBD2 (5 bases). There are 16 residues in the CDR3. Germline values: CDR1 SEHNR, CDR2 FQNEAQ (reference sequence). Trimming removed 2 bases from V and 8 bases from J, with 16 bases in between. The CDR3 loop is CASSLWRVVETNVLTF. CDR3 DNA sequence: TGTGCCAGCAGCTTATGGCGGGTCGTCGAGACCAACGTCCTGACTTTC.

This chain links TRBV4-1 with TRBJ1-4; D ambiguous. The length of the CDR3 is 16 residues. Per the germline V gene, CDR1 is MGHRA and CDR2 is YSYEKL. The V gene lost 3 bases and the J gene lost 0 bases, with 11 bases spanning the gap. CDR3: CASSQSRGSTNEKLFF. CDR3 nucleotide sequence: TGCGCCAGCAGCCAGTCCAGAGGATCAACTAATGAAAAACTGTTTTTT.

CDR3 residues: CASSALAGGPGELFF. The CDR3 DNA is TGTGCCAGCAGCGCACTAGCGGGGGGGCCCGGGGAGCTGTTTTTT. This chain uses TRBV13 with TRBJ2-2, with 13 bases fitting TRBD2. J lost 6 bases, V lost 5 bases, and 3 bases had no gene match. This CDR3 has 15 residues. CDR1 PRHDT and CDR2 FYEKMQ come from the germline V gene (reference sequence). Together with reference TRBV13 and TRBJ2-2, the CDR3 gives the full variable domain: AAGVIQSPRHLIKEKRETATLKCYPIPRHDTVYWYQQGPGQDPQFLISFYEKMQSDKGSIPDRFSAQQFSDYHSELNMSSLELGDSALYFCASSALAGGPGELFFGEGSRLTVL.

The J gene is TRBJ2-3, the V gene TRBV6-5, with D possibly being TRBD1 (6 bases). The CDR3 consists of 14 residues. The germline V gene has CDR1 MNHEY and CDR2 SVGAGI. V gave up 7 bases and J gave up 0 bases, with 11 bases separating them. CDR3 nucleotides: TGTGCCAGCACCGTAGGGGGTAGCACAGATACGCAGTATTTT. Its protein product is CASTVGGSTDTQYF.

The chain combines TRBV18 with TRBJ2-1, with 13 bases fitting TRBD2. The CDR3 runs to 18 residues. The V segment lost 11 bases and the J segment 0 bases; nucleotides outside the gene matches: 13. The V gene's germline CDR1 is KGHSH and CDR2 LQKENI. Here the CDR3 DNA reads TGTGCCGGAACCGGGACTAGCGGGACACTGAGCTCCTACAATGAGCAGTTCTTC. Protein product: CAGTGTSGTLSSYNEQFF. Drawing the rest from reference TRBV18 and TRBJ2-1, the complete variable domain is NAGVMQNPRHLVRRRGQEARLRCSPMKGHSHVYWYRQLPEEGLKFMVYLQKENIIDESGMPKERFSAEFPKEGPSILRIQQVVRGDSAAYFCAGTGTSGTLSSYNEQFFGPGTRLTVL.

The gene calls are TRBV5-8 and TRBJ1-1; no reliable D call. Germline CDR1 and CDR2: SGHTS and YDEGEE. This CDR3 is 14 amino acids long. Trimming shortened V by 3 bases and J by 1 base, and 10 bases separated the two germline ends. Written as DNA, the CDR3 is TGTGCCAGCAGCTCCGATAGTGGGAACACTGAAGCTTTCTTT. Its translation is CASSSDSGNTEAFF. The whole variable domain, filled in from reference TRBV5-8 and TRBJ1-1, reads EAGVTQSPTHLIKTRGQQATLRCSPISGHTSVYWYQQALGLGLQFLLWYDEGEERNRGNFPPRFSGRQFPNYSSELNVNALELEDSALYLCASSSDSGNTEAFFGQGTRLTVV.

This clone has just a few counts. CDR3 DNA sequence: TGTGCCAGCAGCCTACAGGGTGAGCAGTTCTTC. Amino acids: CASSLQGEQFF. V usage is TRBV7-9 and J usage is TRBJ2-1; possible D gene TRBD1, 6 bases. CDR1 is SEHNR and CDR2 is FQNEAQ in the germline V gene (reference sequence). This CDR3 spans 11 amino acids. Trimming took 5 bases from V and 9 from J, leaving 8 bases between them.

The CDR3 spells CASTAGGHSPLHF. CDR3 DNA sequence: TGTGCCAGCACCGCAGGGGGCCATTCACCCCTCCACTTT. J is TRBJ1-6 and V is TRBV12-3 or TRBV12-4, with 8 nucleotides matching TRBD1. There are 13 residues in the CDR3. Losses at the gene ends were 7 bases for V and 8 bases for J; bases not matched to a gene: 4.

The chain's CDR3 is CASSLFQAPGQGHEKLFF. DNA of the CDR3: TGTGCCAGCAGTTTATTTCAGGCTCCGGGACAGGGTCATGAAAAACTGTTTTTT. The chain has TRBV28 and TRBJ1-4, with 9 nucleotides matching TRBD1. CDR1 and CDR2 from the germline V gene are MDHEN and SYDVKM. J was trimmed by 6 bases and V by 1 base; bases with no gene match: 12. The CDR3 consists of 18 residues.

On this clone itself: Different DNA sequences within this sample yield the same CDR3. The chain recombines TRBV18 with TRBJ1-1, with 8 bases identical to TRBD1. CDR3 length: 13 amino acids. The trim removed 6 bases at V and 3 bases at J, leaving 3 bases unmatched. The germline V gene has CDR1 KGHSH and CDR2 LQKENI. The CDR3 nucleotides are TGTGCCAGCTCCCTGGACAGGGACACTGAAGCTTTCTTT. Translating gives CASSLDRDTEAFF.

This sequence joins TRBV24-1 and TRBJ2-6, with D perhaps matching TRBD1 (5 bases). This CDR3 is 15 amino acids long. Per the germline V gene, CDR1 is KGHDR and CDR2 is SFDVKD. Trimming took off 2 bases at V and 4 bases at J, with 8 bases between the two ends. The CDR3 loop is CATSDSGRGANVLTF. The CDR3 region has the DNA TGTGCCACCAGTGATTCAGGGCGCGGGGCCAACGTCCTGACTTTC.

The chain couples TRBV25-1 to TRBJ1-1; D remains unclear. Trimming cost V 3 bases and J 10 bases, with 15 bases left between them. Germline lookup yields CDR1 MGHDK and CDR2 SYGVNS. This CDR3 is 13 amino acids long. In nucleotides, the CDR3 is TGTGCCAGCAGTGAGGCCGGGGTAGGGAGAGCTTTCTTT. Encoded protein: CASSEAGVGRAFF. The entire variable domain, with the rest obtained from reference TRBV25-1 and TRBJ1-1, is as follows: EADIYQTPRYLVIGTGKKITLECSQTMGHDKMYWYQQDPGMELHLIHYSYGVNSTEKGDLSSESTVSRIRTEHFPLTLESARPSHTSQYLCASSEAGVGRAFFGQGTRLTVV.

This sequence joins TRBV5-6 and TRBJ2-2, with D possibly matching TRBD2 (6 bases). The germline V gene has CDR1 SGHDT and CDR2 YYEEEE. The V end lost 3 bases, the J end lost 0 bases, and 21 bases lay between the germline ends. The CDR3 consists of 19 residues. The CDR3 reads CASSSPGLLTVTNTGELFF. CDR3 DNA: TGTGCCAGCAGCTCTCCGGGACTCTTGACTGTAACGAACACCGGGGAGCTGTTTTTT.

The gene calls are TRBV6-5 and TRBJ1-2; TRBD1 is a possible D gene (5 bases). Germline lookup yields CDR1 MNHEY and CDR2 SVGAGI. CDR3 length: 12 residues. Trimming cost V 10 bases and J 8 bases, with 17 bases left between them. Here the CDR3 DNA reads TGTGCCATCGGGGGGACGAGGGGAGGCTACACCTTC. Its protein product is CAIGGTRGGYTF.

The V call is TRBV11-2, the J call TRBJ1-1; TRBD1 is a possible D gene (5 bases). The V end was cut by 4 bases, the J end by 5 bases, with 20 bases between. The CDR3 totals 16 residues. Per the germline V gene, CDR1 is SGHAT and CDR2 is FQNNGV. The DNA of the CDR3 is TGTGCCAGCAGCTCACCCTCGGTTAGGGCAGGGACTGAAGCTTTCTTT. Its translation is CASSSPSVRAGTEAFF.

This clone was detected a few times. Other DNA sequences in this specimen translate into the identical CDR3. This rearrangement joins TRBV20-1 to TRBJ1-2; D ambiguous. The V gene lost 3 bases and the J gene lost 0 bases, with 8 bases spanning the gap. Germline V gene data show CDR1 as DFQATT and CDR2 as SNEGSKA (reference sequence). The CDR3 spans 13 residues. CDR3 DNA sequence: TGCAGTGCTAGTTCCGGAGCTAACTATGGCTACACCTTC. Amino acids: CSASSGANYGYTF.

This clone was observed a single time. The rearrangement joins TRBV6-4 to TRBJ2-3, with D tentatively TRBD1 (6 bases). The V and J ends lost 3 bases and 2 bases respectively, with 12 bases between them. CDR1 MRHNA and CDR2 SNTAGT come from the germline V gene. The CDR3 contains 15 residues. The CDR3 DNA reads as TGTGCCAGCAGTGATTACAGGGCCCACACAGATACGCAGTATTTT. It yields the protein CASSDYRAHTDTQYF.

This clone was seen only a few times. The chain is built from TRBV20-1 and TRBJ1-2; D may be TRBD1 (5 bases). The V gene's germline CDR1 is DFQATT and CDR2 SNEGSKA (reference sequence). The CDR3 extends over 11 amino acids. V lost 5 bases and J 8 bases, leaving 12 bases between the germline ends. In DNA, the CDR3 is TGCAGTGCTGGGGAGGAGGGGGGCTACACCTTC. Its protein is CSAGEEGGYTF.

This chain links TRBV7-3 with TRBJ2-2, with 7 bases lining up with TRBD2. This CDR3 comprises 14 residues. Germline V CDR1 and CDR2: SGHTA, FQGTGA. V shed 4 bases and J 2 bases; nucleotides not matched to a gene: 1. CDR3 sequence: CASSSGLNTGELFF. As DNA, the CDR3 is TGTGCCAGCAGCTCGGGACTAAACACCGGGGAGCTGTTTTTT. The full variable domain, its missing parts supplied by reference TRBV7-3 and TRBJ2-2, is GAGVSQTPSNKVTEKGKYVELRCDPISGHTALYWYRQSLGQGPEFLIYFQGTGAADDSGLPNDRFFAVRPEGSVSTLKIQRTERGDSAVYLCASSSGLNTGELFFGEGSRLTVL.

The chain combines TRBV27 with TRBJ2-7; the match to TRBD2 covers 11 bases. The ends lost 6 bases at V and 2 bases at J; junction bases unmatched: 6. The CDR3 sequence is 15 residues long. Germline CDR1 MNHEY, CDR2 SMNVEV (reference sequence). As DNA, the CDR3 is TGTGCCAGCAGGCTGGGGACTAGCGGAACCTACGAGCAGTACTTC. Translating gives CASRLGTSGTYEQYF.